This TCR beta chain appears in the sequencing data of a study of blood T cell repertoires in COVID-19. The overall study: Acute and convalescent COVID-19 specimens originated in the United States, Italy and Spain. Sources were T cells, B-cell-depleted T cells, or PBMCs; the material itself was cDNA or gDNA.

Only a few counts were recorded for this clone. In the study's own analysis: From reference gene primer amplification, estimates of nucleated cell counts were derived. The table came from immunoSEQ multiplex PCR; TCRdb's copy has only in-frame clones and leaves some out. That table furnishes V, J and clone size, whereas the DNA furnished D and trimming. This sample has 50,000 to 80,000 clones, with roughly 80% found just once. Sequenced input: peripheral blood. This clonotype was sampled from a man in his 60s with COVID-19, enrolled during active disease.

CDR3 loop: CATSRDWGRKELFF. DNA of the CDR3: TGTGCCACCAGCAGAGATTGGGGCCGAAAGGAACTGTTTTTT. The chain has TRBV15 and TRBJ1-4, with D tentatively TRBD1 (5 bases). The CDR3 is 14 residues long. The germline V and J ends were trimmed by 0 bases and 12 bases, with 14 bases remaining between them. Germline V gives CDR1 LNHNV, CDR2 YYDKDF (reference sequence).